One and the same sample provided the 32 T cell receptor beta chains below, sequenced in a study of vaccination and CD4 T cells after COVID-19. These receptors are not linked to any known antigen. Cultured CD4+ T cell DNA was sequenced using the Oncomine TCR Beta short-read assay. TCRdb reprocessed the PCR reads with MiXCR, giving one entry per CDR3 protein. In the table there are about 19,000 distinct CDR3 sequences, 55% of which are singletons. Treatment of the sample: approximately 11-day PBMC culture with coronavirus spike peptide pools or control peptides (ViraFEST assay). The sequenced sample consisted of CD4+ T cells from blood, cultured in vitro. These receptors were obtained from a human donor who had recovered from COVID-19.

The rearrangement uses TRBV20-1 and TRBJ1-2; possibly TRBD1 for D (6 bases). V lost 6 bases, J lost 4 bases, and 12 bases lay in between. Germline lookup yields CDR1 DFQATT and CDR2 SNEGSKA (reference sequence). This CDR3 is 12 amino acids long. The CDR3 loop reads CSAQTGIYGYTF. CDR3 nucleotides: TGCAGTGCACAAACAGGGATCTATGGCTACACCTTC.

The V and J genes are TRBV20-1 and TRBJ1-5; D perhaps matches TRBD1 (5 bases). CDR3 length equals 16 residues. The germline V gene has CDR1 DFQATT and CDR2 SNEGSKA (reference sequence). V lost 3 bases and J lost 6, with 21 bases in between. CDR3 in DNA: TGCAGTGCTAGGTTCCCCGCGAGGAAAGGGGTTCAGCCCCAGCATTTT. Translation gives CSARFPARKGVQPQHF.

This chain connects TRBV10-3 to TRBJ2-3; TRBD1 matches at 8 bases. The CDR3 is 13 amino acids. V dropped 6 bases and J dropped 5; count of bases not matched to a gene: 4. Germline V gene sequence: CDR1 ENHRY, CDR2 SYGVKD. This CDR3 is CAIRQGAEDTQYF. CDR3 bases: TGTGCCATCAGGCAGGGGGCTGAAGATACGCAGTATTTT.

This chain uses TRBV7-2 with TRBJ2-2; 7 bases map to TRBD1. This CDR3 comprises 14 residues. The V gene's germline CDR1 is SGHTA and CDR2 FQGNSA. Trimming at V came to 5 bases and at J to 6 bases, leaving 6 bases not matched to a gene. The CDR3 coding sequence is TGTGCCAGCAGCCGCCAACAGGGGCCCGGGGAGCTGTTTTTT. The encoded protein is CASSRQQGPGELFF. The full variable domain, its missing parts supplied by reference TRBV7-2 and TRBJ2-2, is GAGVSQSPSNKVTEKGKDVELRCDPISGHTALYWYRQSLGQGLEFLIYFQGNSAPDKSGLPSDRFSAERTGGSVSTLTIQRTQQEDSAVYLCASSRQQGPGELFFGEGSRLTVL.

The chain employs TRBV19 and TRBJ2-5; the D gene is possibly TRBD2 (6 bases). CDR1 LNHDA and CDR2 SQIVND come from the germline V gene (reference sequence). The CDR3 length is 15 residues. V was clipped by 4 bases and J by 5 bases, with 17 bases between them. CDR3 bases: TGTGCCAGTAGTAATCGCGGGTTGGAGGGGGAGACCCAGTACTTC. It yields the protein CASSNRGLEGETQYF.

This clonotype was counted between two and nine times. The genes are TRBV19 and TRBJ1-5; 8 positions agree with TRBD1. The V gene's germline CDR1 is LNHDA and CDR2 SQIVND (reference sequence). This CDR3 spans 14 amino acids. J lost 5 bases, V lost 4 bases, and 4 bases had no gene match. DNA of the CDR3: TGTGCCAGTAGTACGCAGGGGGCCGATCAGCCCCAGCATTTT. This translates into CASSTQGADQPQHF.

The rearrangement joins TRBV28 to TRBJ1-6; 11 positions match TRBD1. The V gene's germline CDR1 is MDHEN and CDR2 SYDVKM. J gave up 10 bases and V 6 bases, and 11 bases lay outside the gene matches. The CDR3 length is 16 residues. For the CDR3, the DNA is TGTGCCAGCAGCCCAGCCAGGACAGGGGGCATGTCACCCCTCCACTTT. Amino acid sequence: CASSPARTGGMSPLHF.

This clonotype was seen more than once but under ten times. The chain carries TRBV6-1 and TRBJ2-3, with D uncertain. Germline CDR1 MNHNS, CDR2 SASEGT. V was clipped by 6 bases and J by 2 bases, with 3 bases between them. The CDR3 totals 11 residues. The chain's CDR3 is CASRATDTQYF. The CDR3, as DNA: TGTGCCAGCAGAGCCACAGATACGCAGTATTTT.

This clonotype has only a few counts. The rearrangement links TRBV20-1 to TRBJ1-1, with no clear D. Trimming shortened V by 0 bases and J by 1 base, and 6 bases separated the two germline ends. This CDR3 is built from 13 residues. Germline assignment: CDR1 DFQATT and CDR2 SNEGSKA (reference sequence). CDR3 loop: CSAREGGNTEAFF. CDR3 nucleotide sequence: TGCAGTGCTAGAGAGGGCGGGAACACTGAAGCTTTCTTT.

This clonotype appeared once. The V call is TRBV4-2, the J call TRBJ2-6; D call uncertain. Germline values: CDR1 LGHNA, CDR2 YNFKEQ. The ends were cut back, 0 bases at V and 0 bases at J, with 15 bases in the middle. This CDR3 is 19 amino acids long. The CDR3 DNA reads TGTGCCAGCAGCCAAGAAGGGCTTAGGCGGAGCTCTGGGGCCAACGTCCTGACTTTC. It encodes CASSQEGLRRSSGANVLTF.

The rearrangement joins TRBV6-1 to TRBJ1-5; TRBD1 is a possible D gene (6 bases). The germline V and J ends were trimmed by 0 bases and 9 bases, with 15 bases remaining between them. CDR1 and CDR2 (germline): MNHNS, SASEGT. The CDR3 totals 15 residues. The CDR3 coding sequence is TGTGCCAGCAGTGAAGCGGGCAGGGGCTCGCGGCCCCAGCATTTT. Protein product: CASSEAGRGSRPQHF.

This clonotype was picked up one time. The rearrangement links TRBV7-2 to TRBJ1-5; no firm D call. Germline loops: CDR1 SGHTA, CDR2 FQGNSA. This CDR3 is 14 amino acids long. V gave up 2 bases and J gave up 5 bases, with 10 bases separating them. The CDR3 DNA follows: TGTGCCAGCAGCTTAACGGGAAGGGATCAGCCCCAGCATTTT. It translates to CASSLTGRDQPQHF.

This clonotype occurred once. The chain couples TRBV27 to TRBJ1-5; possible D gene TRBD1, 5 bases. V shed 6 bases and J shed 3 bases, with 9 bases lying between them. The CDR3 has 13 residues. Germline assignment: CDR1 MNHEY and CDR2 SMNVEV (reference sequence). In DNA form, the CDR3 reads TGTGCCAGCAGCAACAGGAACAATCAGCCCCAGCATTTT. As protein: CASSNRNNQPQHF.

In its sample, this clonotype was seen a few times. The chain has TRBV7-9 and TRBJ1-1; no definite D call. This CDR3 comprises 14 residues. V was trimmed by 1 base and J by 3 bases, leaving 9 bases between them. CDR1 is SEHNR, CDR2 FQNEAQ, per germline (reference sequence). In DNA form, the CDR3 reads TGTGCCAGCAGCTTAGTTAGCGGGGACACTGAAGCTTTCTTT. Translated: CASSLVSGDTEAFF. Full variable domain (missing parts from reference TRBV7-9 and TRBJ1-1): DTGVSQNPRHKITKRGQNVTFRCDPISEHNRLYWYRQTLGQGPEFLTYFQNEAQLEKSRLLSDRFSAERPKGSFSTLEIQRTEQGDSAMYLCASSLVSGDTEAFFGQGTRLTVV.

The chain employs TRBV11-2 and TRBJ2-3; D gene unclear. The CDR3 sequence is 13 residues long. Germline loops: CDR1 SGHAT, CDR2 FQNNGV. V dropped 4 bases and J dropped 1 base, with 6 bases sitting between them. The chain's CDR3 is CASSSSGTDTQYF. The CDR3 nucleotides read TGTGCCAGCAGCTCTTCAGGCACAGATACGCAGTATTTT. Looking up the rest from reference TRBV11-2 and TRBJ2-3 gives the full variable domain: EAGVAQSPRYKIIEKRQSVAFWCNPISGHATLYWYQQILGQGPKLLIQFQNNGVVDDSQLPKDRFSAERLKGVDSTLKIQPAKLEDSAVYLCASSSSGTDTQYFGPGTRLTVL.

This clonotype came up a few times. The V gene is TRBV19, the J gene TRBJ1-1, with D uncertain. V lost 3 bases and J lost 5, with 16 bases in between. This CDR3 is built from 15 residues. In germline, CDR1 is LNHDA, CDR2 SQIVND (reference sequence). The CDR3 DNA follows: TGTGCCAGTAGTATTTCGGTCCGAGAGAGGACTGAAGCTTTCTTT. It translates to CASSISVRERTEAFF.

The chain combines TRBV24-1 with TRBJ1-2; D unresolved. This CDR3 is 14 amino acids long. Germline CDR1 is KGHDR and CDR2 is SFDVKD. The V gene lost 4 bases and the J gene lost 8 bases, with 16 bases spanning the gap. The CDR3 nucleotides read TGTGCCACCAGTGAGCCGGGGTTTAGGAAAGGCTACACCTTC. This codes for CATSEPGFRKGYTF.

This chain links TRBV7-3 with TRBJ2-7, with 7 positions matching TRBD1. The CDR3 extends over 15 amino acids. Germline CDR1 is SGHTA and CDR2 is FQGTGA. Germline trimming cut 1 base from V and 5 bases from J; bases unmatched to any gene: 8. CDR3 residues: CASSLNGRQGNEQYF. The CDR3 DNA reads TGTGCCAGCAGCTTAAATGGTAGACAGGGCAACGAGCAGTACTTC.

The V and J genes are TRBV6-1 and TRBJ2-7; TRBD1 might be the D (6 bases). The CDR3 runs 15 residues. The V gene lost 4 bases and the J gene lost 2 bases, with 15 bases spanning the gap. The germline V gene encodes CDR1 MNHNS and CDR2 SASEGT. This CDR3 is CASSGTQGQAYEQYF. The CDR3 DNA sequence: TGTGCCAGCAGTGGGACGCAGGGGCAAGCCTACGAGCAGTACTTC.

This clonotype was seen more than once but under ten times. This CDR3 is CASSFVGIPETQYF. The CDR3 bases are TGTGCCAGCAGTTTCGTGGGGATCCCGGAGACCCAGTACTTC. The chain couples TRBV28 to TRBJ2-5; D gene uncertain. Per germline, CDR1 MDHEN and CDR2 SYDVKM. The CDR3 has 14 amino acids. The V and J ends lost 3 bases and 5 bases respectively, with 13 bases between them.

The chain is built from TRBV2 and TRBJ1-2, with no clear D. This CDR3 is built from 14 residues. Germline CDR1 SNHLY, CDR2 FYNNEI. V lost 5 bases and J lost 0, with 10 bases in between. CDR3 DNA sequence: TGTGCCAGCAGTCCCCGCAGCGCTAACTATGGCTACACCTTC. Its protein is CASSPRSANYGYTF. Variable domain in full (rest from reference TRBV2 and TRBJ1-2): EPEVTQTPSHQVTQMGQEVILRCVPISNHLYFYWYRQILGQKVEFLVSFYNNEISEKSEIFDDQFSVERPDGSNFTLKIRSTKLEDSAMYFCASSPRSANYGYTFGSGTRLTVV.

V is TRBV28 and J is TRBJ2-7, with D possibly being TRBD1 or TRBD2 (7 bases each). CDR3 length equals 14 residues. Per the germline V gene, CDR1 is MDHEN and CDR2 is SYDVKM. V dropped 6 bases and J dropped 4 bases, with 16 bases sitting between them. The CDR3 sequence is CASSQGGAGYEQYF. The CDR3 DNA reads TGTGCCAGCAGCCAGGGGGGGGCGGGGTACGAGCAGTACTTC.

This clonotype turned up a few times. The chain recombines TRBV6-1 with TRBJ2-1; D gene uncertain. V shed 5 bases and J shed 10 bases, with 9 bases lying between them. There are 11 residues in the CDR3. Germline CDR1 is MNHNS and CDR2 is SASEGT. CDR3 loop: CASSPTGEQFF. In DNA form, the CDR3 reads TGTGCCAGCAGTCCGACTGGAGAGCAGTTCTTC.

This clonotype has just a few counts. The CDR3 DNA follows: TGTGCCAGCCCGAGGGGGGCAGGAACCGGGGAGCTGTTTTTT. Translation: CASPRGAGTGELFF. The chain has TRBV19 and TRBJ2-2, with D perhaps being TRBD1 or TRBD2 (6 bases each). Trimming removed 9 bases from V and 5 bases from J, with 16 bases in between. The CDR3 loop spans 14 amino acids. CDR1 and CDR2 from the germline V gene are LNHDA and SQIVND (reference sequence).

The chain is built from TRBV6-1 and TRBJ2-7; TRBD2 matches at 7 bases. There are 16 residues in the CDR3. Germline trimming cut 2 bases from V and 9 bases from J; bases unmatched to any gene: 16. Germline-derived CDR1 and CDR2 are MNHNS and SASEGT. The CDR3 sequence: CASSEYGGRTHRGQYF. The CDR3, as DNA: TGTGCCAGCAGTGAATATGGCGGGAGAACCCATCGTGGGCAGTACTTC.

The chain has TRBV11-2 and TRBJ2-5, with TRBD2 identical over 8 bases. J was trimmed by 1 base and V by 6 bases; bases with no gene match: 13. From germline, CDR1 is SGHAT and CDR2 FQNNGV. The CDR3 loop spans 17 amino acids. The CDR3 region has the DNA TGTGCCAGCAGACCTCCGAGGGCTAGCGGGTTCCAAGAGACCCAGTACTTC. It is translated as CASRPPRASGFQETQYF. Full variable domain (remainder filled in from reference TRBV11-2 and TRBJ2-5): EAGVAQSPRYKIIEKRQSVAFWCNPISGHATLYWYQQILGQGPKLLIQFQNNGVVDDSQLPKDRFSAERLKGVDSTLKIQPAKLEDSAVYLCASRPPRASGFQETQYFGPGTRLLVL.

This chain uses TRBV4-2 with TRBJ1-1; D perhaps matches TRBD1 (5 bases). This CDR3 spans 18 amino acids. The V and J ends lost 2 bases and 3 bases respectively, with 22 bases between them. CDR1 LGHNA and CDR2 YNFKEQ come from the germline V gene. CDR3 region: CASSQRDVRVSGYTEAFF. In nucleotides, the CDR3 is TGTGCCAGCAGCCAAAGGGACGTTCGGGTCTCGGGCTACACTGAAGCTTTCTTT.

In this sample, this clonotype is large (0.1 to 1%). The J gene is TRBJ2-1, the V gene TRBV20-1; TRBD2 matches at 12 bases. CDR1 is DFQATT and CDR2 is SNEGSKA in the germline V gene (reference sequence). After removal of 3 bases from V and 5 bases from J, the junction contained 8 bases not matched to a gene. The CDR3 runs 16 residues. The CDR3, as DNA: TGCAGTGCTAGGACTAGCGGGAGAGGCCGGGACAATGAGCAGTTCTTC. It yields the protein CSARTSGRGRDNEQFF.

The chain recombines TRBV4-2 with TRBJ1-5; D not certain. Trimming removed 0 bases at V and 9 bases at J, with 9 bases between. The CDR3 loop spans 13 amino acids. In germline, CDR1 is LGHNA, CDR2 YNFKEQ. CDR3 DNA sequence: TGTGCCAGCAGCCAAGACCTGGGGTGGCCCCAGCATTTT. Translated, it gives CASSQDLGWPQHF.

J is TRBJ2-4 and V is TRBV15; possibly TRBD1 for D (6 bases). CDR3 length: 17 residues. Between the trimmed V and J ends, which lost 0 bases and 0 bases, there was a span of 12 bases. Germline V CDR1 and CDR2: LNHNV, YYDKDF (reference sequence). This chain's CDR3 is CATSRDWQGLAKNIQYF. The CDR3 nucleotides are TGTGCCACCAGCAGAGATTGGCAGGGGCTAGCCAAAAACATTCAGTACTTC.

The V call is TRBV29-1, the J call TRBJ1-2; possible D gene TRBD1, 5 bases. Germline CDR1 SQVTM, CDR2 ANQGSEA. V was clipped by 6 bases and J by 0 bases, with 11 bases between them. The CDR3 is 13 amino acids. This CDR3 reads CSVVGGANYGYTF. CDR3 DNA sequence: TGCAGCGTGGTCGGGGGAGCTAACTATGGCTACACCTTC.

The V call is TRBV14, the J call TRBJ2-3; D is unclear. Germline CDR1 is SGHDN and CDR2 is FVKESK. The ends were cut back, 1 base at V and 0 bases at J, with 5 bases in the middle. The CDR3 is 14 residues long. Written as DNA, the CDR3 is TGTGCCAGCAGCCAAGGTATCAGCACAGATACGCAGTATTTT. It codes for CASSQGISTDTQYF.